This T cell receptor (beta chain) was sequenced during a study of regulatory T cells in long-lasting Graves disease (TCRdb year 2021). For the study in its entirety: Persistent Graves' disease was defined as persistently positive TSH receptor autoantibodies together with antithyroid drug treatment for over 5 years. Persistent Graves' disease patients were compared with newly diagnosed Graves' disease patients by peripheral blood TCR sequencing and RNA sequencing. The study was conducted in China and was registered as a clinical trial. A total of about 33 samples underwent TCR sequencing, from about 13 patients with persistent Graves' disease and 20 or so patients with newly diagnosed Graves' disease. In the clinical cohort, patients with persistent Graves' disease had used antithyroid drugs for an average of about 9.4 years.

The method was multiplex PCR. Sequenced on an Illumina HiSeq 4000. iRepertoire HTBI primers and Arm-PCR amplification of CDR3 regions were used to construct TCR beta libraries. PCR products were gel purified before sequencing. As for how the authors treated the data: Gene usage analysis of CDR3 amino acid clonotypes relied on the approximately 62 TRBV and about 13 TRBJ segments identified across samples. COPE and FqMerger were used to merge filtered high-quality paired reads into contigs. BLAST was used to align contigs to IMGT TRBV, TRBD and TRBJ reference genes, with CDR3 defined following IMGT. Highly expanded clones were defined as clonotypes with a frequency above 0.1%. Shannon entropy served as the measure of repertoire diversity, while the Gini coefficient captured V-J evenness. A clonotype found in more than one individual was treated as public. TCRdb reanalyzed the raw reads on its own, using fastp at Q25 for trimming and MiXCR for clone calling, and kept in-frame beta chains. For every CDR3 protein sequence, its rows merge into one entry that carries the most common genes and DNA. TCRdb's processing, not the study's, gives the V and J calls here. This sample is represented by fewer than 550,000 distinct CDR3 sequences; approximately 21% of them were singletons. Of the sample, less than 9% is held by the ten largest clones.

Overall study outcomes, separate from this receptor: Persistent Graves' disease patients showed lower TCR Shannon entropy and fewer highly expanded clones than newly diagnosed patients, suggesting clonal expansion. Preferential use of TRBV28, TRBJ1-2 and TRBJ2-5 was observed in persistent disease, whereas TRBV20-1 and TRBJ2-1 were favored in newly diagnosed disease. The authors noted that the small sample size was a limitation that may lower accuracy. A larger number of public clonotypes was shared among persistent patients (around 2,700) than among newly diagnosed patients (roughly 970). Sequencing and analysis were limited to the TCR beta chain. Only peripheral blood was studied, because thyroid tissue, the primary lesion, was inaccessible.

This clonotype was found a few times. Its cognate antigen has yet to be identified. No per-base quality is available; no much larger clone lies one base away. Trimming removed 0 bases from V and 6 bases from J, leaving 9 bases between the germline ends. The CDR3 measures 15 amino acids from cysteine to phenylalanine. The entry retains the CDR3 DNA only, 45 bases that are in frame from base 1. CDR1 is given as ENHRY and CDR2 as SYGVKD, both from the germline V gene. The time point label for this specimen denotes: persistent/refractory GD, antithyroid drugs over 5 years with positive TRAb. For both TCR sequencing and RNA sequencing, RNA was extracted from PBMCs using TRIzol. Graves' disease was diagnosed according to American Thyroid Association guidelines. Patients for the study were recruited at an endocrinology department in Xi'an, China. Each patient gave approximately 9 milliliters of peripheral blood, collected in an EDTA anticoagulant tube. Ficoll Paque Plus density gradient separation was used to isolate PBMCs, and no additional T cell sorting was done. An Agilent 2100 Bioanalyzer and agarose gel were used to check RNA quality, and a NanoDrop 2000 was used to measure RNA concentration.

This material consisted of peripheral blood mononuclear cells (PBMCs), taken when the disease was refractory, from a patient treated with antithyroid drugs. The chain couples TRBV10-3 to TRBJ1-6, with the D gene uncertain. The clonotype originates from a female donor with Graves disease. Read as DNA, the sequence is TGTGCCATCAGTGAGTCTGAGGGTATTAATTCACCCCTCCACTTT. The translation is CAISESEGINSPLHF.